This is a list of T cell receptor beta chains from one sample in a study of blood T cell repertoires in COVID-19. The data were produced by immunoSEQ multiplex PCR, yet TCRdb's version contains in-frame clones alone and is incomplete. The sample carries fewer than 250,000 clones, 85% to 90% recorded once. The sequencing input was peripheral blood. The receptors shown here come from a man between 60 and 75 years old with acute or convalescent COVID-19. Each CDR3 is given with its conserved first and last residue. D genes are given only for firm matches. Rows may omit the clone size; those that give it use once, few, many or a size class.

J: TRBJ2-2
size: NA
V: TRBV5-8
length: 15
D: TRBD2
DNA: TGTGCCAGCAACATAGCGGGGGGACCCACCGGGGAGCTGTTTTTT
CDR3: CASNIAGGPTGELFF

J: TRBJ2-7
size: NA
V: TRBV7-9
length: 14
D: TRBD1
DNA: TGTGCCAGCAGCTCGACAGGGGGCAGGTACGAGCAGTACTTC
CDR3: CASSSTGGRYEQYF

J: TRBJ2-1
size: NA
V: TRBV19
length: 16
D: TRBD2
DNA: TGTGCCAGTAGTATAGCGCTAGCGGGGGGGCTCTATGAGCAGTTCTTC
CDR3: CASSIALAGGLYEQFF

J: TRBJ1-2
size: once
V: TRBV6-5
length: 15
D: TRBD1
DNA: TGTGCCAGCAGTCCCAAACCCGGGACAGCCTATGGCTACACCTTC
CDR3: CASSPKPGTAYGYTF

J: TRBJ1-1
size: NA
V: TRBV4-1
length: 15
D: NA
DNA: TGCGCCAGCAGCCAAGAGAACGGAGTGAACACTGAAGCTTTCTTT
CDR3: CASSQENGVNTEAFF

J: TRBJ1-1
size: NA
V: TRBV7-2
length: 15
D: NA
DNA: TGTGCCAGCAGCTTAGTCGGGGATGGGATCACTGAAGCTTTCTTT
CDR3: CASSLVGDGITEAFF

J: TRBJ1-2
size: NA
V: TRBV14
length: 14
D: NA
DNA: TGTGCCAGCAGCCCAAACTTAAAAACCGGTGGCTACACCTTC
CDR3: CASSPNLKTGGYTF

J: TRBJ1-2
size: NA
V: TRBV19
length: 18
D: NA
DNA: TGTGCCAGTTATCCAAAAGTCTTCGTCGGGGGGGGAGACTATGGCTACACCTTC
CDR3: CASYPKVFVGGGDYGYTF

J: TRBJ2-2
size: NA
V: TRBV24-1
length: 13
D: NA
DNA: TGTGCCATCAGAACTCCGAACACCGGGGAGCTGTTTTTT
CDR3: CAIRTPNTGELFF

J: TRBJ2-7
size: NA
V: TRBV5-1
length: 15
D: NA
DNA: TGCGCCAGCAGCTTGGTCGTCGGCAGGGGTGGTGAGCAGTACTTC
CDR3: CASSLVVGRGGEQYF

J: TRBJ1-6
size: NA
V: TRBV6-1
length: 16
D: TRBD1
DNA: TGTGCCAGCAGTGGCGCAGGGGGCGTTGCGGGTTCACCCCTCCACTTT
CDR3: CASSGAGGVAGSPLHF

J: TRBJ2-7
size: NA
V: TRBV2
length: 14
D: TRBD1
DNA: TGTGCCAGCAGTGAGTCAGGGGGCTACTACGAGCAGTACTTC
CDR3: CASSESGGYYEQYF

J: TRBJ2-7
size: NA
V: TRBV7-9
length: 13
D: NA
DNA: TGTGCCAGCAGCTGGGCCGGGACTGACGAGCAGTACTTC
CDR3: CASSWAGTDEQYF

J: TRBJ2-2
size: NA
V: TRBV7-3
length: 17
D: TRBD2
DNA: TGTGCCAGCAGCTTAACGGGGCTAGCGGGGGGCACCGGGGAGCTGTTTTTT
CDR3: CASSLTGLAGGTGELFF

J: TRBJ1-1
size: NA
V: TRBV28
length: 16
D: NA
DNA: TGTGCCAGCAGCCGTCCCCTCCCGGGGGTGAACACTGAAGCTTTCTTT
CDR3: CASSRPLPGVNTEAFF

J: TRBJ2-1
size: NA
V: TRBV9
length: 16
D: TRBD1
DNA: TGTGCCAGCAGCCCCCAACCGGGACAGGGTCACAATGAGCAGTTCTTC
CDR3: CASSPQPGQGHNEQFF